These 11 T cell receptor beta chains share one sample of origin, sequenced in a study of T cell changes during pregnancy in multiple sclerosis. The data were produced by immunoSEQ multiplex PCR, yet TCRdb's version contains in-frame clones alone and is incomplete. The top ten clones hold about 0.88% of a sample with over 90,000 clones, around nine tenths of them seen once. The specimen comprised peripheral blood, sampled after pregnancy. All receptors come from a female donor with multiple sclerosis, enrolled in a pregnancy study.

This rearrangement joins TRBV7-9 to TRBJ1-5; possibly TRBD1 for D (5 bases). V was clipped by 5 bases and J by 7 bases, with 24 bases between them. Germline CDR1 and CDR2: SEHNR and FQNEAQ (reference sequence). The CDR3 has 17 residues. CDR3 residues: CASSPGGTGTQGQPQHF. In DNA, the CDR3 is TGTGCCAGCAGCCCCGGGGGAACCGGGACCCAGGGCCAGCCCCAGCATTTT.

This chain uses TRBV28 with TRBJ1-1; 11 nucleotides align to TRBD1. With 7 bases clipped from V and 9 bases from J, the junction kept 13 bases outside the gene matches. The CDR3 length is 15 residues. Germline values: CDR1 MDHEN, CDR2 SYDVKM. This CDR3 is CASTVGTGGALQAFF. The CDR3 DNA sequence: TGTGCCAGCACCGTCGGGACAGGGGGTGCGTTACAAGCTTTCTTT.

This chain joins TRBV7-6 and TRBJ2-1; 8 bases are shared with TRBD2. The V segment lost 6 bases and the J segment 8 bases; nucleotides outside the gene matches: 18. The CDR3 has 17 amino acids. CDR1 SGHVS and CDR2 FNYEAQ come from the germline V gene. CDR3 loop: CASSSPPSGGPTYEQFF. As DNA, the CDR3 is TGTGCCAGCAGTTCGCCCCCCTCGGGAGGGCCTACATATGAGCAGTTCTTC.

The genes are TRBV19 and TRBJ1-1, with a weak D call TRBD1 (6 bases). The length of the CDR3 is 15 residues. Trimming cost V 3 bases and J 2 bases, with 13 bases left between them. Germline lookup yields CDR1 LNHDA and CDR2 SQIVND (reference sequence). The CDR3 DNA reads as TGTGCCAGTAGTATCACGGGACAATTAAACACTGAAGCTTTCTTT. Protein product: CASSITGQLNTEAFF.

This rearrangement joins TRBV2 to TRBJ2-1, with 7 positions matching TRBD2. Germline V gene data show CDR1 as SNHLY and CDR2 as FYNNEI. Trimming at V came to 6 bases and at J to 6 bases, leaving 11 bases not matched to a gene. CDR3 length equals 15 residues. The CDR3 sequence is CASSETSTLGNEQFF. DNA of the CDR3: TGTGCCAGCAGCGAGACTAGCACCTTGGGCAATGAGCAGTTCTTC.

The chain couples TRBV19 to TRBJ2-1; a possible D gene is TRBD1 (5 bases). Trimming stripped 0 bases from V and 8 bases from J, with 17 bases between. The CDR3 has 16 amino acids. CDR1 and CDR2 from the germline V gene are LNHDA and SQIVND (reference sequence). Here the CDR3 DNA reads TGTGCCAGTAGTATAGATTTAGCAGGGTCGCACGATGAGCAGTTCTTC. It yields the protein CASSIDLAGSHDEQFF. Full variable domain (remainder filled in from reference TRBV19 and TRBJ2-1): DGGITQSPKYLFRKEGQNVTLSCEQNLNHDAMYWYRQDPGQGLRLIYYSQIVNDFQKGDIAEGYSVSREKKESFPLTVTSAQKNPTAFYLCASSIDLAGSHDEQFFGPGTRLTVL.

CDR3 sequence (DNA): TGTGCCAGCAGTGACTCCCCAGCTAACTATGGCTACACCTTC. Protein sequence: CASSDSPANYGYTF. The rearrangement uses TRBV6-4 and TRBJ1-2; no clear D. The V gene's germline CDR1 is MRHNA and CDR2 SNTAGT. Trimming removed 0 bases from V and 0 bases from J, with 5 bases in between. The CDR3 consists of 14 residues.

The rearrangement uses TRBV10-2 and TRBJ2-2, with D possibly being TRBD1 (5 bases). Trimming cost V 2 bases and J 4 bases, with 5 bases left between them. The germline CDR1 and CDR2 sequences are WSHSY and SAAADI. This CDR3 contains 13 residues. CDR3 in amino acids: CASSERGTGELFF. The CDR3 DNA reads as TGCGCCAGCAGTGAGAGGGGCACCGGGGAGCTGTTTTTT.

The rearrangement links TRBV29-1 to TRBJ2-7, with 9 bases identical to TRBD1. The germline CDR1 and CDR2 sequences are SQVTM and ANQGSEA. V was clipped by 6 bases and J by 6 bases; unmatched bases: 24. The CDR3 is 18 amino acids. CDR3 protein: CSVRSMGQGSLIAPEQYF. The CDR3, as DNA: TGCAGCGTAAGATCTATGGGACAGGGATCCCTCATCGCCCCCGAGCAGTACTTC.

This chain connects TRBV10-1 to TRBJ2-7; 13 bases line up with TRBD2. This CDR3 has 14 residues. After removal of 3 bases from V and 6 bases from J, the junction contained 2 bases not matched to a gene. CDR1 is WNHNN and CDR2 is SYGVQD in the germline V gene (reference sequence). In DNA, the CDR3 is TGCGCCAGCAGTGACGGACTAGCGGGAGCCGAGCAGTACTTC. It specifies CASSDGLAGAEQYF.

In this sample, this clone turned up once. The rearrangement joins TRBV9 to TRBJ1-1, with D unclear. The germline V and J ends were trimmed by 3 bases and 6 bases, with 21 bases remaining between them. CDR1 and CDR2 (germline): SGDLS, YYNGEE. The CDR3 is made up of 16 amino acids. CDR3 DNA sequence: TGTGCCAGCAGCGCTACCGCAGGAGGGCTAGGTGCTGAAGCTTTCTTT. It translates to CASSATAGGLGAEAFF.